Listed below are T cell receptor beta chains from one sample, sequenced in a study of T-cell reconstitution after alpha-beta-depleted transplantation in children. TCRdb fed the PCR reads into MiXCR, producing one record per CDR3 protein. The repertoire holds hundreds of thousands of distinct CDR3 sequences, with about 9.5% as singletons. Source: PBMCs, taken before TCRalphabeta/CD19-depleted stem cell transplant. The receptors stem from a boy younger than two with acute myeloid leukemia, due to receive a stem cell transplant. CDR3s leave out the opening cysteine and the closing phenylalanine or tryptophan. Fields, in order: V gene, CDR3 protein.

V: TRBV12-3/TRBV12-4
CDR3: ASSLLAGGVHGELF

V: TRBV5-4
CDR3: ASSQGQTNTGELF

V: TRBV7-9
CDR3: ASSTGLQETQY

V: TRBV3-1
CDR3: ASSQDRLAGGTYEQY

V: TRBV7-9
CDR3: ASRLGTDQETQY

V: TRBV29-1
CDR3: SAILGLAAYEQY

V: TRBV7-2
CDR3: ASSLAGDRGLAGANVLT

V: TRBV3-1
CDR3: ASSQFGLAGVEQY

V: TRBV20-1
CDR3: SSWGLAGGPLDTQY

V: TRBV5-1
CDR3: ASSFGRRGGASYNEQF

V: TRBV7-9
CDR3: ASSLPTGHGANVLT

V: TRBV25-1
CDR3: ASSVPGQPYGYT

V: TRBV5-4
CDR3: ASSLDRGGNTGELF